These 23 T cell receptor beta chains were sequenced from one sample in a study of CD8+ T cells in alopecia areata. Sequencing templates came from extracted RNA that was reverse transcribed into cDNA. The method was immunoSEQ multiplex PCR; TCRdb's version includes in-frame clones alone and lacks a portion of them. This table has roughly 100,000 clones, 45% to 60% appearing once. Source material: CD4+ T cells sorted from blood. The receptors were gathered from a human donor in good health.

This rearrangement joins TRBV5-6 to TRBJ2-7; 8 bases fit TRBD1. With V trimmed by 4 bases and J by 11 bases, 11 bases remained unmatched. CDR1 SGHDT and CDR2 YYEEEE come from the germline V gene. The CDR3 loop spans 13 amino acids. The CDR3 loop is CASSKTGGTVEYF. CDR3 DNA: TGTGCCAGCAGCAAAACAGGGGGGACAGTGGAGTACTTC. The entire variable domain, with the rest obtained from reference TRBV5-6 and TRBJ2-7, is as follows: DAGVTQSPTHLIKTRGQQVTLRCSPKSGHDTVSWYQQALGQGPQFIFQYYEEEERQRGNFPDRFSGHQFPNYSSELNVNALLLGDSALYLCASSKTGGTVEYFGPGTRLTVT.

This chain connects TRBV28 to TRBJ2-7; 11 nucleotides match TRBD2. In germline, CDR1 is MDHEN, CDR2 SYDVKM. The V and J ends lost 4 bases and 2 bases, in that order; junction bases with no gene match: 4. This CDR3 contains 15 residues. CDR3 sequence reads: CASSSSGGITYEQYF. CDR3 sequence (DNA): TGTGCCAGCAGTTCTAGCGGGGGGATAACCTACGAGCAGTACTTC.

The rearrangement joins TRBV5-1 to TRBJ2-5; 7 nucleotides match TRBD2. Trimming took 1 base from V and 2 from J; bases not matched to a gene: 8. Germline V gene data show CDR1 as SGHRS and CDR2 as YFSETQ. CDR3 length: 16 amino acids. Here the CDR3 reads CASSLRVGGTQETQYF. As DNA, the CDR3 is TGCGCCAGCAGCTTGCGTGTCGGGGGGACTCAAGAGACCCAGTACTTC. The full variable domain, its missing parts supplied by reference TRBV5-1 and TRBJ2-5, is KAGVTQTPRYLIKTRGQQVTLSCSPISGHRSVSWYQQTPGQGLQFLFEYFSETQRNKGNFPGRFSGRQFSNSRSEMNVSTLELGDSALYLCASSLRVGGTQETQYFGPGTRLLVL.

DNA of the CDR3: TGTGCCTGGAACGGCCAGGGGGGATATAACTATGGCTACACCTTC. The encoded protein is CAWNGQGGYNYGYTF. The chain employs TRBV30 and TRBJ1-2; 7 bases align to TRBD1. The CDR3 length is 15 residues. After removal of 4 bases from V and 1 base from J, the junction contained 9 bases not matched to a gene. The V gene's germline CDR1 is GTSNPN and CDR2 SVGIG (reference sequence).

The chain's CDR3 is CASSSGQGSYEQYF. CDR3 DNA: TGTGCCAGCAGTTCGGGACAGGGCAGCTACGAGCAGTACTTC. This sequence joins TRBV6-5 and TRBJ2-7; 9 nucleotides align to TRBD1. The length of the CDR3 is 14 residues. CDR1 MNHEY and CDR2 SVGAGI come from the germline V gene. The V segment lost 4 bases and the J segment 3 bases; nucleotides outside the gene matches: 4.

Only a few counts were recorded for this clone. The identical CDR3 is also encoded by other nucleotide sequences in the sample. The genes are TRBV30 and TRBJ2-3; D is unresolved. Trimming pared 2 bases from V and 0 bases from J, leaving 3 bases between. The CDR3 sequence is 12 residues long. Germline lookup yields CDR1 GTSNPN and CDR2 SVGIG (reference sequence). The CDR3 DNA reads as TGTGCCTGGAGTTCCAGCACAGATACGCAGTATTTT. This sequence encodes CAWSSSTDTQYF.

This clone was observed a few times. The V and J genes are TRBV27 and TRBJ2-2, with D unclear. CDR3 length: 14 residues. Germline assignment: CDR1 MNHEY and CDR2 SMNVEV (reference sequence). Deletions cut 3 bases from V and 5 bases from J, with 10 bases between. CDR3 sequence: CASSFVSVTGELFF. In DNA form, the CDR3 reads TGTGCCAGCAGTTTTGTTAGTGTGACCGGGGAGCTGTTTTTT.

The CDR3 reads CSVVGVAEAFF. The CDR3, as DNA: TGCAGCGTTGTCGGGGTCGCTGAAGCTTTCTTT. V is TRBV29-1 and J is TRBJ1-1; D gene uncertain. The CDR3 totals 11 residues. Germline V CDR1 and CDR2: SQVTM, ANQGSEA. V was clipped by 4 bases and J by 6 bases, with 9 bases between them. The full variable domain, completed using reference TRBV29-1 and TRBJ1-1, is SAVISQKPSRDICQRGTSLTIQCQVDSQVTMMFWYRQQPGQSLTLIATANQGSEATYESGFVIDKFPISRPNLTFSTLTVSNMSPEDSSIYLCSVVGVAEAFFGQGTRLTVV.

The rearrangement uses TRBV6-1 and TRBJ1-6, with D maybe TRBD1 (5 bases). Trimming removed 3 bases at V and 8 bases at J, with 11 bases between. CDR1 is MNHNS and CDR2 is SASEGT in the germline V gene. The CDR3 runs 14 residues. The chain's CDR3 is CASSETTGYSPLHF. The CDR3 DNA follows: TGTGCCAGCAGTGAGACTACAGGATATTCACCCCTCCACTTT.

The gene calls are TRBV7-9 and TRBJ1-5; maybe TRBD1 (6 bases). Trimming stripped 1 base from V and 2 bases from J, with 15 bases between. This CDR3 has 17 amino acids. CDR1 is SEHNR, CDR2 FQNEAQ, per germline (reference sequence). CDR3: CASSLVSSRGGNQPQHF. The CDR3 DNA reads as TGTGCCAGCAGCTTAGTCTCGAGCAGGGGAGGCAATCAGCCCCAGCATTTT.

This clone has only one observation. DNA of the CDR3: TGTGCCAGCAGTTACTCCAGGTACACTGAAGCTTTCTTT. This translates into CASSYSRYTEAFF. The chain employs TRBV6-5 and TRBJ1-1; D unclear. Germline CDR1 reads MNHEY; CDR2 reads SVGAGI. Trimming stripped 0 bases from V and 3 bases from J, with 5 bases between. The CDR3 extends over 13 amino acids.

The DNA of the CDR3 is TGCAGCGTTGTGGCAGGGAATGGCGGTCAGCCCCAGCATTTT. Its protein product is CSVVAGNGGQPQHF. The genes are TRBV29-1 and TRBJ1-5; a possible D gene is TRBD1 (5 bases). This CDR3 is 14 amino acids long. The germline gives CDR1 SQVTM, CDR2 ANQGSEA. V lost 4 bases and J lost 6, with 16 bases in between.

This clone has more than one count but fewer than ten. V and J are TRBV18 and TRBJ2-7; 12 positions match TRBD1. Looked up from germline, CDR1 is KGHSH and CDR2 is LQKENI. V shed 1 base and J 3 bases; nucleotides not matched to a gene: 4. The CDR3 contains 16 residues. The DNA of the CDR3 is TGTGCCAGCTCACCACAGGGGACAGGGGGCAGCTACGAGCAGTACTTC. Its protein product is CASSPQGTGGSYEQYF. Together with reference TRBV18 and TRBJ2-7, the CDR3 gives the full variable domain: NAGVMQNPRHLVRRRGQEARLRCSPMKGHSHVYWYRQLPEEGLKFMVYLQKENIIDESGMPKERFSAEFPKEGPSILRIQQVVRGDSAAYFCASSPQGTGGSYEQYFGPGTRLTVT.

This rearrangement joins TRBV29-1 to TRBJ1-4, with 9 bases lining up with TRBD1. The germline V gene has CDR1 SQVTM and CDR2 ANQGSEA. With 0 bases clipped from V and 10 bases from J, the junction kept 9 bases outside the gene matches. The CDR3 spans 15 residues. The CDR3 reads CSVEDPDRGRRKLFF. CDR3 nucleotides: TGCAGCGTTGAAGATCCGGACAGGGGAAGGCGAAAACTGTTTTTT.

The chain couples TRBV30 to TRBJ1-4, with TRBD1 as a possible D gene (5 bases). Trimming left V 2 bases short and J 2 bases short, with 6 bases between. This CDR3 has 13 amino acids. Germline CDR1 reads GTSNPN; CDR2 reads SVGIG (reference sequence). The DNA of the CDR3 is TGTGCCTGGAGTTGGGGGACTAATGAAAAACTGTTTTTT. It translates to CAWSWGTNEKLFF.

This clone was detected only once. The chain has TRBV9 and TRBJ2-5; TRBD2 matches at 7 bases. CDR1 is SGDLS, CDR2 YYNGEE, per germline. There are 15 residues in the CDR3. The trim removed 5 bases at V and 0 bases at J, leaving 7 bases unmatched. This CDR3 reads CASSAWEGYQETQYF. The CDR3 DNA reads TGTGCCAGCAGTGCCTGGGAGGGGTACCAAGAGACCCAGTACTTC.

On this clone: Other DNA sequences within the sample encode an identical CDR3. The rearrangement uses TRBV19 and TRBJ2-1, with D uncertain. The CDR3 runs to 12 residues. Trimming removed 2 bases at V and 6 bases at J, with 5 bases between. Germline V gene lookup returns CDR1 LNHDA and CDR2 SQIVND (reference sequence). CDR3 sequence: CASSIKGNEQFF. The DNA of the CDR3 is TGTGCCAGTAGTATAAAGGGCAATGAGCAGTTCTTC.

The chain combines TRBV27 with TRBJ1-4; 12 positions agree with TRBD1. Germline V gene lookup returns CDR1 MNHEY and CDR2 SMNVEV (reference sequence). V gave up 5 bases and J gave up 7 bases; unmatched junction bases: 11. The CDR3 contains 17 residues. CDR3 loop: CASSPRRDRGRGEKLFF. CDR3 nucleotide sequence: TGTGCCAGCAGTCCCCGCCGGGACAGGGGGCGCGGTGAAAAACTGTTTTTT.

V usage is TRBV2 and J usage is TRBJ1-6, with TRBD1 identical over 9 bases. This CDR3 contains 14 residues. V shed 6 bases and J 9 bases; nucleotides not matched to a gene: 6. CDR1 and CDR2 (germline): SNHLY, FYNNEI. The CDR3, as DNA: TGTGCCAGCAGGGACAGGGGCATGAGTTCACCCCTCCACTTT. Its protein is CASRDRGMSSPLHF.

This chain uses TRBV4-1 with TRBJ2-3; TRBD2 matches at 7 bases. Unmatched junction bases numbered 7, after V lost 4 bases and J lost 0 bases. Germline V gene data show CDR1 as MGHRA and CDR2 as YSYEKL. The length of the CDR3 is 16 residues. The CDR3 sequence: CASSPRERGSTDTQYF. In DNA form, the CDR3 reads TGCGCCAGCAGCCCAAGGGAGCGGGGTAGCACAGATACGCAGTATTTT.

The chain is built from TRBV21-1 and TRBJ2-7; TRBD2 is taken as the D call from the table, unchecked against the DNA. TRBV21-1 is shown as a pseudogene. The CDR3 spans 13 residues. The DNA of the CDR3 is TGTGCCAGCAGTCAACTGGTCGGTTACGAGCAGTACTTC. Translating it yields CASSQLVGYEQYF.

The rearrangement links TRBV5-1 to TRBJ1-1; D not resolved. Germline values: CDR1 SGHRS, CDR2 YFSETQ. V lost 0 bases and J 4 bases, leaving 7 bases between the germline ends. The CDR3 has 13 residues. The CDR3: CASSLAASTEAFF. Here the CDR3 DNA reads TGCGCCAGCAGCTTGGCGGCCTCCACTGAAGCTTTCTTT.

The V and J genes are TRBV6-5 and TRBJ1-1; D is unclear. V was shortened by 6 bases and J by 6 bases, with 14 bases between the two germline ends. This CDR3 is built from 13 residues. Germline CDR1 is MNHEY and CDR2 is SVGAGI. The CDR3 here is CASRIGLGSEAFF. The CDR3 coding sequence is TGTGCCAGCAGGATCGGGCTAGGGTCTGAAGCTTTCTTT.